This TCR beta chain was obtained from a study of blood T cells in healthy people across ages. General observations from the study: Strong correlation linked observed beta diversity and percent naive T cells.

Concerning this clonotype: The antigen is unknown.

The CDR3 has 15 residues. CDR1 MGHDK and CDR2 SYGVNS come from the germline V gene. The ends were cut back, 1 base at V and 2 bases at J, with 10 bases in the middle. Donors ranged from about 6 to 90 years old and were healthy Caucasians in Russia. Each sample gave at least 6.5 million isolated PBMCs. Through a sample-barcoded 5' primer and a J-beta primer mix, a second PCR was run for 7 to 11 cycles. MiXCR was run by TCRdb on the 5' RACE reads, yielding one entry per CDR3 protein. Among over 600,000 distinct CDR3 sequences listed, around three fifths were seen once. The chain combines TRBV25-1 with TRBJ2-3; tentatively, D is TRBD2 (5 bases). The sequence was collected from a man aged 35 to 55 in good health. The material sequenced was blood. In nucleotides, the CDR3 is TGTGCCAGCAGTGAATTGGACTCTCACACAGATACGCAGTATTTT. Encoded protein: CASSELDSHTDTQYF. The full variable domain, rest sourced from reference TRBV25-1 and TRBJ2-3, is EADIYQTPRYLVIGTGKKITLECSQTMGHDKMYWYQQDPGMELHLIHYSYGVNSTEKGDLSSESTVSRIRTEHFPLTLESARPSHTSQYLCASSELDSHTDTQYFGPGTRLTVL.